The rows below give T cell receptor beta chains drawn from one sample of a study of shared clonotypes between healthy human individuals. Assay used: immunoSEQ multiplex PCR; TCRdb lists only in-frame clones, some missing. Altogether around 500,000 clones are present, about four fifths being singletons, with the ten largest covering around 13%. Sequencing used PBMCs. Receptor source: a woman in her forties in good health. Some clones in this sample may be carry-over from other donors' samples. CDR3s include the opening cysteine and the closing phenylalanine or tryptophan. D genes are given only for firm matches. Expanded clones get a size class; other rows say once, few or many, or leave the size out.

cdr3_nt,cdr3_aa,j_call,v_call,clone_size,d_call
TGTGCCAGCAGCCGACAGGGGCTACAAGAGACCCAGTACTTC,CASSRQGLQETQYF,TRBJ2-5,TRBV11-1,.,TRBD1
TGTGCCAGCAGCCCCAGAAGCGGCGGCGGCTACACCTTC,CASSPRSGGGYTF,TRBJ1-2,TRBV7-3,.,.
TGTGCCAGCAGTCCCTCTAGCGCTACCTACGAGCAGTACTTC,CASSPSSATYEQYF,TRBJ2-7,TRBV6-6,many,.
TGTGCCAGCAGCATTGAGCGGGAACGGTCTTACAATGAGCAGTTCTTC,CASSIERERSYNEQFF,TRBJ2-1,TRBV5-6,few,TRBD2
TGCGCCAGCAGCTGGACTAGCGGGAGCAATGAGCAGTTCTTC,CASSWTSGSNEQFF,TRBJ2-1,TRBV5-1,.,TRBD2
TGTGCCAGCAGCCGCCAACTAGCGGAAGAGACCCAGTACTTC,CASSRQLAEETQYF,TRBJ2-5,TRBV5-4,.,TRBD2
TGTGCCAGCAACTGGCGGAGGGGGAGCACAGATACGCAGTATTTT,CASNWRRGSTDTQYF,TRBJ2-3,TRBV5-4,.,.
TGTGCCAGTAGTATGGGACTATCAGATACGCAGTATTTT,CASSMGLSDTQYF,TRBJ2-3,TRBV19,.,TRBD2
TGTGCCAGCAGCCGGAGGACAGGGGAAGCAGATACGCAGTATTTT,CASSRRTGEADTQYF,TRBJ2-3,TRBV7-9,few,TRBD1
TGTGCCAGCCGGGACAGGGACAATCAGCCCCAGCATTTT,CASRDRDNQPQHF,TRBJ1-5,TRBV6-1,few,TRBD1
TGTGCCAGCAGCTTGAGGGGGGCCGCCGATGGCTACACCTTC,CASSLRGAADGYTF,TRBJ1-2,TRBV5-4,.,.
TGTGCCAGCAGCTTAATGGGGGGACTAGCGGAGCAGTACTTC,CASSLMGGLAEQYF,TRBJ2-7,TRBV7-2,few,TRBD2
TGTGCCAGCAGCTTAGGGGGTACCCCGGGGGCCCAGTACTTC,CASSLGGTPGAQYF,TRBJ2-5,TRBV7-2,.,.
TGCGCCAGCAGCCCGGTCTCATGGGGGGATGAAAAACTGTTTTTT,CASSPVSWGDEKLFF,TRBJ1-4,TRBV5-1,.,.
TGTGCCACCAGCGAAAACAGGGGGAGCACAGATACGCAGTATTTT,CATSENRGSTDTQYF,TRBJ2-3,TRBV15,.,TRBD1
TGCGCCAGCAGCTTGGCCGGAACAGGGCTTGGAAACACCATATATTTT,CASSLAGTGLGNTIYF,TRBJ1-3,TRBV5-1,.,.
TGTGCCAGTAGTATAGTCATATCTGCCGGGGAGCTGTTTTTT,CASSIVISAGELFF,TRBJ2-2,TRBV19,.,.
TGTGCCTGGAGTCAGCAGGTCCAAGAGACCCAGTACTTC,CAWSQQVQETQYF,TRBJ2-5,TRBV30,.,.
TGTGCCAGCAGTTTATCGGATACAGGGTCAAGCGAGCAGTACTTC,CASSLSDTGSSEQYF,TRBJ2-7,TRBV28,.,.
TGCGCCAGCAGCCAAGATGTGAGTCCGGGTTACGAGCAGTACTTC,CASSQDVSPGYEQYF,TRBJ2-7,TRBV4-1,.,.
TGTGCCAGCAGTTTGGGGCGAGATACGCAGTATTTT,CASSLGRDTQYF,TRBJ2-3,TRBV28,.,.
TGTGCCAGCAGTGTAGCGGGAGCCTATATCAACGAGCAGTACTTC,CASSVAGAYINEQYF,TRBJ2-7,TRBV9,.,TRBD2
TGCGCCAGCAGCCAAGATGAGGGCAGGATGGCTGAAGCTTTCTTT,CASSQDEGRMAEAFF,TRBJ1-1,TRBV4-1,.,.
TGCGCCAGCAGCTTGTTTCCCAGCGGGCCGGAGGGTGAGCAGTTCTTC,CASSLFPSGPEGEQFF,TRBJ2-1,TRBV5-1,.,.
TGTGCCAGCTCACTACAGGGAGATTCGAACACCATATATTTT,CASSLQGDSNTIYF,TRBJ1-3,TRBV18,.,.
TGTGCCAGTAGCACAATTTCCGGGACAGGGGCTGGAAACACCATATATTTT,CASSTISGTGAGNTIYF,TRBJ1-3,TRBV19,.,TRBD1
TGTGCCAGCAGCGGAGCGGGAGGGTCGCACAATGAGCAGTTCTTC,CASSGAGGSHNEQFF,TRBJ2-1,TRBV7-9,.,TRBD2
TGTGCCAGCGCAGGGGGGCCCCGTGGGCCAGATACGCAGTATTTT,CASAGGPRGPDTQYF,TRBJ2-3,TRBV7-2,.,.
TGTGCCACCAGCAGGCAGGGTGAGGTGTCACCCCTCCACTTT,CATSRQGEVSPLHF,TRBJ1-6,TRBV15,.,.
TGTGCCAGTAGTACACTGGGACTAGCGGCCTACAATGAGCAGTTCTTC,CASSTLGLAAYNEQFF,TRBJ2-1,TRBV19,.,TRBD2
TGTGCCAGCTCACCGGGGACAGGGACGCCTGGGGCCAACGTCCTGACTTTC,CASSPGTGTPGANVLTF,TRBJ2-6,TRBV18,.,TRBD1
TGTGCCATCAGTCAAGGACTTCCCACCGGGGAGCTGTTTTTT,CAISQGLPTGELFF,TRBJ2-2,TRBV10-3,.,.
TGTGCCAGCAGCTTGCGGGCGGAGGGGTTTTTGACTTTCTTT,CASSLRAEGFLTFF,TRBJ1-1,TRBV5-4,.,.
TGTGCCTGGGCCATCGGGTCCGGGGGGCAAAACATTCAGTACTTC,CAWAIGSGGQNIQYF,TRBJ2-4,TRBV30,.,.
TGTGCCAGCAGCTTCGACCGTGAAGCTTTCTTT,CASSFDREAFF,TRBJ1-1,TRBV5-6,.,.
TGTGCCAGCAGTCAGGACAGGGCCTCTGGAAACACCATATATTTT,CASSQDRASGNTIYF,TRBJ1-3,TRBV7-8,.,TRBD1
TGTGCCAGCTCACCGACCTTGTATCTTTCGGGAAACAGTACGCAGTATTTT,CASSPTLYLSGNSTQYF,TRBJ2-3,TRBV18,once,.
TGTGCCAGCAGCTTGGGACAGGCGACCCATGGCTACACCTTC,CASSLGQATHGYTF,TRBJ1-2,TRBV5-6,once,.
TGCGCCAGCAGCCAAGTCGGAGAAAACATTCAGTACTTC,CASSQVGENIQYF,TRBJ2-4,TRBV4-1,.,.
TGTGCCAGTAGTATGGGGACTGCAACTAATGAAAAACTGTTTTTT,CASSMGTATNEKLFF,TRBJ1-4,TRBV19,.,.
TGCGCCAGCAGCAAGCGGGACAGGAGGACGATCGACAATGAGCAGTTCTTC,CASSKRDRRTIDNEQFF,TRBJ2-1,TRBV5-1,few,.
TGTGCCAGCACCTTGGCAGGGGGCGGCAATCAGCCCCAGCATTTT,CASTLAGGGNQPQHF,TRBJ1-5,TRBV28,.,TRBD1
TGTGCCAGCAGTGATGCGGGGGGACTCTACGAGCAGTACTTC,CASSDAGGLYEQYF,TRBJ2-7,TRBV2,.,TRBD2
TGCGCCAGCAGTCAATGGCCTCAGGAGCGGCTTGATACGCAGTATTTT,CASSQWPQERLDTQYF,TRBJ2-3,TRBV23-1,.,.
TGTGCCAGCAGCCCCACCGGACTAGCGACTTTGGTCAAAAACATTCAGTACTTC,CASSPTGLATLVKNIQYF,TRBJ2-4,TRBV7-2,.,TRBD2
TGTGCCAGCAGTCCTCCAATGGCTGGGAGCACTGAAGCTTTCTTT,CASSPPMAGSTEAFF,TRBJ1-1,TRBV28,.,.
TGTGCCAGCAGCCCGGGGGGGCTAGCGGGGAAGGAGCAGTTCTTC,CASSPGGLAGKEQFF,TRBJ2-1,TRBV11-3,.,TRBD2
TGTGCCAGCAGTTTATTCGGACCCCCGAGCTCTGGAAACACCATATATTTT,CASSLFGPPSSGNTIYF,TRBJ1-3,TRBV27,.,.
TGTGCCAGCAGCGTAAGCTCGCGGATTCCCAATGAGCAGTTCTTC,CASSVSSRIPNEQFF,TRBJ2-1,TRBV9,.,.
TGTGCCAGCAGTTTTAGTGGAGTCGGCTCCTACGAGCAGTACTTC,CASSFSGVGSYEQYF,TRBJ2-7,TRBV27,.,.
TGTGCCAGCTTCGGCGGGACCCCCCTAGTCGGGGAGCTGTTTTTT,CASFGGTPLVGELFF,TRBJ2-2,TRBV28,.,.
TGTGCCAGCAGTGATTGGAGTAATGAGCAGTTCTTC,CASSDWSNEQFF,TRBJ2-1,TRBV2,.,.
TGTGCCAGCAGCTTAAGCGGGCCGAACACCGGGGAGCTGTTTTTT,CASSLSGPNTGELFF,TRBJ2-2,TRBV7-2,.,.
TGTGCCAGCAGCTTGGGACTAGCGGGGACCGGGGAGCTGTTTTTT,CASSLGLAGTGELFF,TRBJ2-2,TRBV7-3,.,TRBD2